This T cell receptor (beta chain) derives from a study of low-dose radiotherapy and immunotherapy resistance in tumors. Study-wide context: It was every two weeks, one day before radiation and immunotherapy, that intravenous cyclophosphamide 200 mg/m2 was given. Daily oral aspirin at 300 mg began on cycle 1 day 1 and lasted four cycles.

The V gene's germline CDR1 is MGHDK and CDR2 SYGVNS. V dropped 4 bases and J dropped 4 bases, with 16 bases sitting between them. The CDR3 length is 16 residues. First-strand cDNA used TRAV- and TRBV-specific primers, covering alpha and beta chains. TCRs were put through roughly 20 PCR cycles of amplification with Phusion. A constant-region primer and the V-primer adapter served as the primer pair. One entry per CDR3 protein results from TCRdb running MiXCR on the reads. The sample has around 20,000 distinct CDR3 sequences; less than 85% are singletons. Administered to the donors were nivolumab, ipilimumab, aspirin, low-dose cyclophosphamide and low-dose radiotherapy. Patients eligible had advanced solid tumors without tumor-infiltrating lymphocytes.

This chain links TRBV25-1 with TRBJ2-2; the D is unclear. This receptor was taken from a human donor with advanced metastatic prostate, ovarian, gallbladder or colorectal cancer (not recorded which). This table probably holds off-target reads from a library built for another chain. CDR3 in amino acids: CASSGRRRRGTGELFF. DNA of the CDR3: TGTGCCAGCAGTGGTCGACGGAGACGTGGCACCGGGGAGCTGTTTTTT.